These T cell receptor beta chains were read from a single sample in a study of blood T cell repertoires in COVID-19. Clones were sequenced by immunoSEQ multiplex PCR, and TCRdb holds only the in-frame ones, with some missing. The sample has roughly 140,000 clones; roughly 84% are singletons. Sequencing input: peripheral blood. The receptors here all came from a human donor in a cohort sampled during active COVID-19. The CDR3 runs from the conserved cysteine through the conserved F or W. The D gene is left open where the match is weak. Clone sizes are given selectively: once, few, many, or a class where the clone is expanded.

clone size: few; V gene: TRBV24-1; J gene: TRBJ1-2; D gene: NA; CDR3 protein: CATSDPTTGAGYTF; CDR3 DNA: TGTGCCACCAGTGACCCGACGACTGGAGCGGGCTACACCTTC
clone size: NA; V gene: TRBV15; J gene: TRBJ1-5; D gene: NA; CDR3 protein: CATSRVYEPQHF; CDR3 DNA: TGTGCCACCAGCAGAGTGTATGAGCCCCAGCATTTT
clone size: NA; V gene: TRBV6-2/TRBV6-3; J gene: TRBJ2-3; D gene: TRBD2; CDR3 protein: CASSFSGGGDTQYF; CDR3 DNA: TGTGCCAGCAGCTTTAGCGGGGGGGGAGATACGCAGTATTTT
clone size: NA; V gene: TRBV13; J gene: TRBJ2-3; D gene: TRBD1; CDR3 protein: CASSVTGVGDTQYF; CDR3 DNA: TGTGCCAGCAGCGTCACAGGGGTCGGAGATACGCAGTATTTT
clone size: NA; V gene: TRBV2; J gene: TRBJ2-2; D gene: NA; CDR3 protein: CASSVGPAGELFF; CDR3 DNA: TGTGCCAGCAGTGTGGGGCCCGCCGGGGAGCTGTTTTTT
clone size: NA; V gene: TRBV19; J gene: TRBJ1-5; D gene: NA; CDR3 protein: CASSALDGGNQPQHF; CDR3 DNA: TGTGCCAGTAGCGCGCTCGACGGGGGAAATCAGCCCCAGCATTTT
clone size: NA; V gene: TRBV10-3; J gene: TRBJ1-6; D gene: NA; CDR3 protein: CAISENINSPLHF; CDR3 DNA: TGTGCCATCAGTGAGAACATCAATTCACCCCTCCACTTT
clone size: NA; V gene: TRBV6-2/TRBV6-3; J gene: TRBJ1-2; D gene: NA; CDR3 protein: CASSTGQFYGYTF; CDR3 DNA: TGTGCCAGCAGCACAGGACAGTTCTATGGCTACACCTTC
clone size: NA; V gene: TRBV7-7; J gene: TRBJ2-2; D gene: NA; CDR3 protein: CASSPGGHPTGELFF; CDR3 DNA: TGTGCTAGCAGCCCCGGCGGACACCCCACCGGGGAGCTGTTTTTT
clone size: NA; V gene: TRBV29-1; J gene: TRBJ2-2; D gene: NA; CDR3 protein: CSGRVAANTGELFF; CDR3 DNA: TGCAGCGGCAGGGTTGCCGCGAACACCGGGGAGCTGTTTTTT
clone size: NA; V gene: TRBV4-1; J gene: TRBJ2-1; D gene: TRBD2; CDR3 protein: CASSPPNGGTNEQFF; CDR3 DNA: TGCGCCAGCAGCCCACCCAACGGGGGGACCAATGAGCAGTTCTTC
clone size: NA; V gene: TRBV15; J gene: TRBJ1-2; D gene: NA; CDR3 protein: CATSRVAAPGINYGYTF; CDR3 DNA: TGTGCCACCAGCAGAGTTGCGGCGCCAGGGATTAACTATGGCTACACCTTC
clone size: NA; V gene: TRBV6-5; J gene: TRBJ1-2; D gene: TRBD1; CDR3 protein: CASRHTGASGYTF; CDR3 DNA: TGTGCCAGCAGACATACAGGGGCAAGCGGCTACACCTTC
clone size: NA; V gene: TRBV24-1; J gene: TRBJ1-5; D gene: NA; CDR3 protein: CATSEALGGPQHF; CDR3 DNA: TGTGCCACCAGTGAAGCCCTGGGGGGGCCCCAGCATTTT
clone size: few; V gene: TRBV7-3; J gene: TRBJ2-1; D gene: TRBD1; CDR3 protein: CASSRTGDEQFF; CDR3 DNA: TGTGCCAGCAGCAGGACAGGGGATGAGCAGTTCTTC
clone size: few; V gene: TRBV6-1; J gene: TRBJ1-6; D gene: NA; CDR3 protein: CASSVAGTTKTGSPLHF; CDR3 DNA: TGTGCCAGCAGTGTAGCCGGGACAACAAAAACTGGTTCACCCCTCCACTTT
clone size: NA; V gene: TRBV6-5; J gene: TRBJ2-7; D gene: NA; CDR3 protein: CASSRQSAYYEQYF; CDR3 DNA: TGTGCCAGCAGTAGACAATCAGCTTACTACGAGCAGTACTTC
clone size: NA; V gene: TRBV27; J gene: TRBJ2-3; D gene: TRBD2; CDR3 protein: CASSLGGSSTDTQYF; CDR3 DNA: TGTGCCAGCAGTTTGGGAGGGTCGAGCACAGATACGCAGTATTTT
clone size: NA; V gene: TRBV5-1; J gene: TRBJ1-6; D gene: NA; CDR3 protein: CASSVLDGGNSPLHF; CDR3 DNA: TGCGCCAGCAGCGTGCTTGACGGAGGAAATTCACCCCTCCACTTT
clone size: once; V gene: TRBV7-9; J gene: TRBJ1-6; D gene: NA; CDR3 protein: CASSLQGRGSPLHF; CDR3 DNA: TGTGCCAGCAGCCTACAGGGAAGGGGCTCACCCCTCCACTTT
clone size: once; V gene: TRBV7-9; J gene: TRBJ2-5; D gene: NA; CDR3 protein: CASIPPSRETQYF; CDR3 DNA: TGTGCCAGTATCCCCCCCAGCAGGGAGACCCAGTACTTC
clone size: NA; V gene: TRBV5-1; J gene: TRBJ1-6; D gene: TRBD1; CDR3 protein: CASSLQGAYNSPLHF; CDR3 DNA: TGCGCCAGCAGCTTGCAGGGGGCCTATAATTCACCCCTCCACTTT
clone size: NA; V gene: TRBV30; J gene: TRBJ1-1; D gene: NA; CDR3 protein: CAWSGVDRLNTEAFF; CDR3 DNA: TGTGCCTGGAGTGGGGTGGACAGATTGAACACTGAAGCTTTCTTT
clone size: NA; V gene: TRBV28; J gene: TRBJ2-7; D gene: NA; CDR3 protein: CASRVSGQIEQYF; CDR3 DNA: TGTGCCAGCAGGGTATCGGGACAAATCGAGCAGTACTTC